The source of this TCR beta chain is a study of blood T cell repertoires in COVID-19. TCRdb keeps only in-frame clones here, not all; method: immunoSEQ multiplex PCR. The sample consists of approximately 290,000 clones, more than 65% of them appearing once. Trimming took off 3 bases at V and 8 bases at J, with 13 bases between the two ends. The CDR3 loop spans 14 amino acids. CDR1 is LNHDA, CDR2 SQIVND, per germline (reference sequence). This rearrangement joins TRBV19 to TRBJ1-4; D may be TRBD1 (5 bases). The sequence came from a person aged 65 to 85 with COVID-19, enrolled during active disease. Specimen: peripheral blood. The CDR3: CASSITGVGEKLFF. Here the CDR3 DNA reads TGTGCCAGTAGTATTACAGGAGTAGGAGAAAAACTGTTTTTT.